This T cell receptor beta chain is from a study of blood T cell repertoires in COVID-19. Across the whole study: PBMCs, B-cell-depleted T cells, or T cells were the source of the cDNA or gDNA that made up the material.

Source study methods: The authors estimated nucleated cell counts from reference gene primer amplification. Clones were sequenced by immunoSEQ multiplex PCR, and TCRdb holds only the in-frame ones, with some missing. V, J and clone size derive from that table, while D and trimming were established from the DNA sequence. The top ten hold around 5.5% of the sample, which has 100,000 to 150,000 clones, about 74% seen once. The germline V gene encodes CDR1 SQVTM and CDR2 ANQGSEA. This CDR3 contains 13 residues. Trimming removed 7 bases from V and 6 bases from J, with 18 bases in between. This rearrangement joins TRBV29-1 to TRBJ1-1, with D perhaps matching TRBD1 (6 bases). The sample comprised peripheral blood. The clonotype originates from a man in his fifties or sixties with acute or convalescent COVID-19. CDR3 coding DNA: TGCAGCGCTGGAAGGACAGCCGCCGCTGAAGCTTTCTTT. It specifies CSAGRTAAAEAFF.